There are many counts of the clone carrying this T cell receptor (beta chain). Unique molecular identifiers were built into the TCRbeta library. TCRdb re-called the PCR reads with MiXCR, one entry per CDR3 protein. The table has about 370,000 distinct CDR3 sequences, roughly 20% seen once. This entry belongs to a study of T-cell reconstitution after alpha-beta-depleted transplantation in children. J was trimmed by 4 bases and V by 7 bases; bases with no gene match: 10. CDR1 and CDR2 (germline): SQVTM, ANQGSEA. This CDR3 region has 14 residues. This chain connects TRBV29-1 to TRBJ2-3, with 8 nucleotides matching TRBD1. Sample: PBMCs from the stem cell graft donor, taken from the stem cell graft. The TCR comes from a human donor who donated a stem cell graft to a child with acute myeloid leukemia. CDR3 residues: CSARDRNTPDTQYF. In nucleotides, the CDR3 is TGCAGCGCTAGGGACAGGAACACCCCAGATACGCAGTATTTT.